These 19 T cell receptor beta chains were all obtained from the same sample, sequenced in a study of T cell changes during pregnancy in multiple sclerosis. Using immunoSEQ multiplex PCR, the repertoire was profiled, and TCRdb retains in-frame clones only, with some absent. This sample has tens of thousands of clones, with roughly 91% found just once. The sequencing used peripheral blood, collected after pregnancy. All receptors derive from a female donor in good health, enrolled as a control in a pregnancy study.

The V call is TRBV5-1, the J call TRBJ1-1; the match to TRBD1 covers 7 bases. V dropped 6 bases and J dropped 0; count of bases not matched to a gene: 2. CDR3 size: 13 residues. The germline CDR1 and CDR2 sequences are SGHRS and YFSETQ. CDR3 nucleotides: TGCGCCAGCATGGGACAGATGAACACTGAAGCTTTCTTT. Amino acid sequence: CASMGQMNTEAFF.

CDR3: CASSRDWAYNEQFF. The CDR3 coding sequence is TGTGCCAGCAGCCGGGACTGGGCCTACAATGAGCAGTTCTTC. This chain uses TRBV5-4 with TRBJ2-1; maybe TRBD2 (6 bases). This CDR3 region has 14 residues. V was shortened by 4 bases and J by 2 bases, with 10 bases between the two germline ends. Germline V CDR1 and CDR2: SGHNT, YYREEE (reference sequence). Supplemented by reference TRBV5-4 and TRBJ2-1, the full variable domain reads ETGVTQSPTHLIKTRGQQVTLRCSSQSGHNTVSWYQQALGQGPQFIFQYYREEENGRGNFPPRFSGLQFPNYSSELNVNALELDDSALYLCASSRDWAYNEQFFGPGTRLTVL.

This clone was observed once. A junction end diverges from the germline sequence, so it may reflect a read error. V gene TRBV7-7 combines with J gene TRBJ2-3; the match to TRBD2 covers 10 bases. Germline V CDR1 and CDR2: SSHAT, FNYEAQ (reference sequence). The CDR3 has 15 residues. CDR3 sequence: CASSLTSGVTDTQYF. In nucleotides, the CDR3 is TGTGCTAGCAGCCTAACTAGCGGGGTCACAGATACGCAGTATTTT.

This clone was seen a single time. CDR3 region: CASSRQRNTEAFF. In nucleotides, the CDR3 is TGTGCCAGCAGCCGACAGCGGAACACTGAAGCTTTCTTT. V and J are TRBV7-2 and TRBJ1-1; D possibly corresponds to TRBD1 (5 bases). Trimming removed 5 bases at V and 1 base at J, with 8 bases between. This CDR3 is built from 13 residues. CDR1 and CDR2 from the germline V gene are SGHTA and FQGNSA. The full variable domain, its missing parts supplied by reference TRBV7-2 and TRBJ1-1, is GAGVSQSPSNKVTEKGKDVELRCDPISGHTALYWYRQSLGQGLEFLIYFQGNSAPDKSGLPSDRFSAERTGGSVSTLTIQRTQQEDSAVYLCASSRQRNTEAFFGQGTRLTVV.

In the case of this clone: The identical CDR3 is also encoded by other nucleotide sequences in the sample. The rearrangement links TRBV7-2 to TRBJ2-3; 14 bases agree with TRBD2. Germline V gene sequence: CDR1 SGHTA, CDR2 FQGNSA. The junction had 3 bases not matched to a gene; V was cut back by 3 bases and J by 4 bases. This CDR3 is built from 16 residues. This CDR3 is CASSLTSGGAPDTQYF. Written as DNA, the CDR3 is TGTGCCAGCAGCTTGACTAGCGGGGGGGCCCCAGATACGCAGTATTTT.

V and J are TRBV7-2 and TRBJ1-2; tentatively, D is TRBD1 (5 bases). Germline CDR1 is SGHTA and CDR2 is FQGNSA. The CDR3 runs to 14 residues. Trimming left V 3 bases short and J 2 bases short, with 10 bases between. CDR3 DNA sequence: TGTGCCAGCAGCTTCAGCAGGGAAAACTATGGCTACACCTTC. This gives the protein CASSFSRENYGYTF.

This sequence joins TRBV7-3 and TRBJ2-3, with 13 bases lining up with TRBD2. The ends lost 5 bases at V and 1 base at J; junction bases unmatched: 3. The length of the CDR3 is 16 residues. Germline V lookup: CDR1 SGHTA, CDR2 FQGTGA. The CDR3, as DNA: TGTGCCAGCAGCCTAGGACTAGCGGGGGGCACAGATACGCAGTATTTT. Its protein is CASSLGLAGGTDTQYF.

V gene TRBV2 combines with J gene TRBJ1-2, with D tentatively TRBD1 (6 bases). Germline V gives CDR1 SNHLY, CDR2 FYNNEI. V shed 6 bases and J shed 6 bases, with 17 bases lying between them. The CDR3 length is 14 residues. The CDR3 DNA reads TGTGCCAGCAGCATAGAGGGGGGGGGAGATGGCTACACCTTC. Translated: CASSIEGGGDGYTF.

The CDR3 nucleotides read TGTGCCAGCAGCCCCGAAAGGACAATATCGGGAAACACCATATATTTT. This gives the protein CASSPERTISGNTIYF. This chain connects TRBV4-2 to TRBJ1-3, with D perhaps matching TRBD1 (5 bases). This CDR3 spans 16 amino acids. Germline lookup yields CDR1 LGHNA and CDR2 YNFKEQ. V dropped 4 bases and J dropped 4 bases, with 17 bases sitting between them.

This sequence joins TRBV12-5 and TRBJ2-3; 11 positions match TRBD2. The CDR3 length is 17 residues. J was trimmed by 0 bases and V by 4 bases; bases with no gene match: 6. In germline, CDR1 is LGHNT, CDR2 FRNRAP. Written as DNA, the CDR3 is TGTGCTAGTGGTTCCACTAGCGGGGGAAATAGCACAGATACGCAGTATTTT. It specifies CASGSTSGGNSTDTQYF.

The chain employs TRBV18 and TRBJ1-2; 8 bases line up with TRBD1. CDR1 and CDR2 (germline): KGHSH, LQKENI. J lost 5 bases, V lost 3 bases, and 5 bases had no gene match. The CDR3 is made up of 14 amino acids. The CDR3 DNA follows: TGTGCCAGCTCACCTTCCGACAGGGGTTATGGCTACACCTTC. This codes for CASSPSDRGYGYTF.

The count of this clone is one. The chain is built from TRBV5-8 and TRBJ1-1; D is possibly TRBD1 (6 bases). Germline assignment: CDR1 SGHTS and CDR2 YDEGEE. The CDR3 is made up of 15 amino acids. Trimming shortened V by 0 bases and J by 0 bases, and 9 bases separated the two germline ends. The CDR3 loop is CASSLGQVMNTEAFF. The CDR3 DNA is TGTGCCAGCAGCTTGGGACAGGTCATGAACACTGAAGCTTTCTTT.

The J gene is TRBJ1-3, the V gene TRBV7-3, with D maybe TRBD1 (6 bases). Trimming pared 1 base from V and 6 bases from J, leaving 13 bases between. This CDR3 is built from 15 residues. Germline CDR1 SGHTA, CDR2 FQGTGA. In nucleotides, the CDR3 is TGTGCCAGCAGCTTAAATGCAGGGGTCAAAAACACCATATATTTT. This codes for CASSLNAGVKNTIYF.

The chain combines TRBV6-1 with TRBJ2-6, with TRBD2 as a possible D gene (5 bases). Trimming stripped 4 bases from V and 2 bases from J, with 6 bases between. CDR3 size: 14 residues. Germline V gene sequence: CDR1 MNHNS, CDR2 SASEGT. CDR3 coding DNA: TGTGCCAGCAGTGGGGAGCCTGGGGCCAACGTCCTGACTTTC. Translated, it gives CASSGEPGANVLTF.

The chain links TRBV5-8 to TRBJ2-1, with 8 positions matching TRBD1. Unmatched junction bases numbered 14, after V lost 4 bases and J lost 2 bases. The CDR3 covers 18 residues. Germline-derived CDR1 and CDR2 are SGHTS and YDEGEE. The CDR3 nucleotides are TGTGCCAGCAGCCTGGGGGAATTGACAGGGGCCCCCTACAATGAGCAGTTCTTC. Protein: CASSLGELTGAPYNEQFF.

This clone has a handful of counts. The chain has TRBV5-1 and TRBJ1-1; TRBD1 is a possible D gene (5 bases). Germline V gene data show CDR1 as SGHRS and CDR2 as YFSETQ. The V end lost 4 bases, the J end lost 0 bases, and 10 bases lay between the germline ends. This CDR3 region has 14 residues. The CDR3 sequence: CASSRQPLNTEAFF. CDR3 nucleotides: TGCGCCAGCAGCCGACAGCCGTTGAACACTGAAGCTTTCTTT.

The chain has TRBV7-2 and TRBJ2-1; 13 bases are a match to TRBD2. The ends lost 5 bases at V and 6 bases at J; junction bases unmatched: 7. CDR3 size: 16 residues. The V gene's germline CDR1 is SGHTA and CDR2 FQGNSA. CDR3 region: CASSPGGLAGTNEQFF. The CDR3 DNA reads TGTGCCAGCAGCCCAGGGGGACTAGCGGGGACCAATGAGCAGTTCTTC.

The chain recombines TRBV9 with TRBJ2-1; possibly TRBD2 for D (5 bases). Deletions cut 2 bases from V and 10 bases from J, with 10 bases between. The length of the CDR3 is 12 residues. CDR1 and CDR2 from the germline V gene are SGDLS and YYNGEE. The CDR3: CASSVSGIEQFF. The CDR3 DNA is TGTGCCAGCAGCGTGTCGGGGATAGAGCAGTTCTTC.

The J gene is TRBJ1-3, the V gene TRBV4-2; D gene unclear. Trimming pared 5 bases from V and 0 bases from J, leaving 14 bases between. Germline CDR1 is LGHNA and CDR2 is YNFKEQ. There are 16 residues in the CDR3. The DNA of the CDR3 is TGTGCCAGCAGCTACGGATCGGGTAGCTCTGGAAACACCATATATTTT. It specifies CASSYGSGSSGNTIYF.